A single TCR beta chain is shown here with its context. Antigen: not known. Data came from immunoSEQ multiplex PCR; TCRdb stores just in-frame clones and leaves some out. The repertoire includes some 120,000 clones, about nine tenths of them detected once, and over 15% sits in the top ten. The sample is drawn from a study of T cell responses to AZD1222 COVID-19 vaccine. Study-wide points: It should be noted that donors were predominantly white British and more often female, and clonal diversity was possibly underestimated.

The CDR3 length is 12 residues. Germline assignment: CDR1 SGHVS and CDR2 FQNEAQ. The germline V and J ends were trimmed by 5 bases and 10 bases, with 14 bases remaining between them. This specimen consisted of peripheral blood, obtained on day 0 of MenACWY control vaccination. The source of this sequence is an adult in good health. The chain recombines TRBV7-8 with TRBJ1-1; D not certain. The CDR3 DNA reads TGTGCCAGCAGCCAGACCTCCCGTGGAGCTTTCTTT. It encodes CASSQTSRGAFF.